A single sample is the source of the 17 T cell receptor beta chains below, sequenced in a study of response to subunit inactivated influenza vaccine. TCRdb reprocessed the RT-PCR reads via MiXCR and lists one record per CDR3 protein. This table has about 800,000 distinct CDR3 sequences, approximately 22% appearing once. The sequencing here drew on PBMCs from blood, taken around 5 days after vaccination. The receptors were gathered from a man aged 50-59 years who received an inactivated influenza vaccine.

This clonotype was seen a handful of times. This rearrangement joins TRBV28 to TRBJ2-7, with 11 bases identical to TRBD2. Germline V CDR1 and CDR2: MDHEN, SYDVKM. Germline trimming cut 3 bases from V and 0 bases from J; bases unmatched to any gene: 13. The CDR3 extends over 19 amino acids. CDR3 in DNA: TGTGCCAGCAGTTTTATGGGTGTAAGACTAGCGGGGAGCTCCTACGAGCAGTACTTC. Translation gives CASSFMGVRLAGSSYEQYF.

The chain carries TRBV5-1 and TRBJ1-6; 8 bases are a match to TRBD1. The V gene end was trimmed by 4 bases and the J gene end by 7 bases; junction bases not matched to a gene: 10. CDR3 length: 16 residues. Germline V gives CDR1 SGHRS, CDR2 YFSETQ. The CDR3 loop reads CASSGTGLTPNSPLHF. CDR3 in DNA: TGCGCCAGCAGCGGGACAGGTCTTACACCCAATTCACCCCTCCACTTT.

This clonotype was picked up a small number of times. The chain joins TRBV7-6 to TRBJ1-4, with D perhaps TRBD1 (6 bases). V was shortened by 5 bases and J by 7 bases, with 11 bases between the two germline ends. CDR3 length: 13 amino acids. Germline V gene sequence: CDR1 SGHVS, CDR2 FNYEAQ. The CDR3 region is CASSVGQREKLFF. The DNA of the CDR3 is TGTGCCAGCAGCGTCGGACAGCGTGAAAAACTGTTTTTT. Filled out from reference TRBV7-6 and TRBJ1-4, the complete variable domain reads GAGVSQSPRYKVTKRGQDVALRCDPISGHVSLYWYRQALGQGPEFLTYFNYEAQQDKSGLPNDRFSAERPEGSISTLTIQRTEQRDSAMYRCASSVGQREKLFFGSGTQLSVL.

This clonotype came up a few times. V gene TRBV11-1 combines with J gene TRBJ2-1, with 11 bases identical to TRBD2. The CDR3 contains 17 residues. Trimming at V came to 5 bases and at J to 9 bases, leaving 15 bases not matched to a gene. CDR1 and CDR2 (germline): SGHAT, FQDESV (reference sequence). CDR3 bases: TGTGCCAGCAGCCCCGGGGTAGCGGGAGGGCCTTGGAGTGAGCAGTTCTTC. Encoded protein: CASSPGVAGGPWSEQFF. Supplemented by reference TRBV11-1 and TRBJ2-1, the full variable domain reads EAEVAQSPRYKITEKSQAVAFWCDPISGHATLYWYRQILGQGPELLVQFQDESVVDDSQLPKDRFSAERLKGVDSTLKIQPAELGDSAMYLCASSPGVAGGPWSEQFFGPGTRLTVL.

This clonotype came up many times. The V call is TRBV12-3 or TRBV12-4, the J call TRBJ2-3, with D perhaps matching TRBD2 (6 bases). CDR3 length equals 15 residues. V shed 4 bases and J shed 4 bases, with 15 bases lying between them. CDR3 amino acids: CASSSRGGEADTQYF. CDR3 nucleotide sequence: TGTGCCAGCAGTTCCCGTGGAGGGGAGGCAGATACGCAGTATTTT.

The chain carries TRBV2 and TRBJ2-5, with D maybe TRBD1 (5 bases). Germline V CDR1 and CDR2: SNHLY, FYNNEI. V gave up 3 bases and J gave up 5 bases, with 7 bases separating them. There are 12 residues in the CDR3. Here the CDR3 reads CASSEQGETQYF. The DNA of the CDR3 is TGTGCCAGCAGTGAGCAGGGCGAGACCCAGTACTTC.

The chain is built from TRBV9 and TRBJ2-6; D gene uncertain. This CDR3 spans 14 amino acids. Germline V gene sequence: CDR1 SGDLS, CDR2 YYNGEE. The V end was cut by 4 bases, the J end by 0 bases, with 5 bases between. CDR3 in DNA: TGTGCCAGCAGCCCAGTCTCTGGGGCCAACGTCCTGACTTTC. This sequence encodes CASSPVSGANVLTF.

The CDR3 is CASSSLNLQENEQFF. The CDR3 coding sequence is TGTGCCAGCAGCTCCTTGAATTTACAGGAAAATGAGCAGTTCTTC. This rearrangement joins TRBV7-9 to TRBJ2-1; the D gene is possibly TRBD1 (5 bases). Germline values: CDR1 SEHNR, CDR2 FQNEAQ (reference sequence). The CDR3 length is 15 residues. V shed 4 bases and J shed 7 bases, with 17 bases lying between them.

The chain is built from TRBV18 and TRBJ2-1, with D perhaps matching TRBD1 (6 bases). Germline assignment: CDR1 KGHSH and CDR2 LQKENI. The CDR3 has 17 amino acids. Trimming took off 2 bases at V and 2 bases at J, with 16 bases between the two ends. CDR3 DNA sequence: TGTGCCAGCTCACCAAACCCGACAGGAGCCCCCTACAATGAGCAGTTCTTC. Amino acid sequence: CASSPNPTGAPYNEQFF.

V gene TRBV29-1 combines with J gene TRBJ2-5, with D unresolved. V was cut by 3 bases and J by 2 bases, with 10 bases left in between. Germline lookup yields CDR1 SQVTM and CDR2 ANQGSEA. The CDR3 covers 13 residues. The DNA of the CDR3 is TGCAGCGTTGACTATGTCGGACAAGAGACCCAGTACTTC. This codes for CSVDYVGQETQYF.

This clonotype was seen more than once but under ten times. The V gene is TRBV7-2, the J gene TRBJ2-3; D gene ambiguous. V was pared by 0 bases and J by 2 bases, with 9 bases between. Germline CDR1 SGHTA, CDR2 FQGNSA. This CDR3 is built from 15 residues. The CDR3 protein is CASSLARADTDTQYF. CDR3 nucleotides: TGTGCCAGCAGCTTAGCCCGAGCAGACACAGATACGCAGTATTTT.

The V and J genes are TRBV20-1 and TRBJ2-7; TRBD2 matches 10 bases. This CDR3 has 13 residues. Germline loops: CDR1 DFQATT, CDR2 SNEGSKA (reference sequence). V trimming: 5 bases; J trimming: 5 bases; junction bases outside the gene matches: 6. The DNA of the CDR3 is TGCAGTGCTTATACCGGACTAGCGGACGAGCAGTACTTC. This encodes CSAYTGLADEQYF.

This sequence joins TRBV20-1 and TRBJ2-7, with D unresolved. The germline CDR1 and CDR2 sequences are DFQATT and SNEGSKA (reference sequence). Trimming stripped 1 base from V and 2 bases from J, with 18 bases between. This CDR3 region has 16 residues. In nucleotides, the CDR3 is TGCAGTGCTAGAGTGCGACCGACAAGGGATACCTACGAGCAGTACTTC. Its protein product is CSARVRPTRDTYEQYF.

CDR3 residues: CASSTTVTQTEQYF. The DNA of the CDR3 is TGTGCCAGCAGCACGACAGTGACCCAGACCGAGCAGTACTTC. This sequence joins TRBV11-2 and TRBJ2-7; TRBD1 is a possible D gene (5 bases). CDR3 length: 14 amino acids. Germline CDR1 reads SGHAT; CDR2 reads FQNNGV. V lost 5 bases and J 6 bases, leaving 17 bases between the germline ends.

This clonotype appeared a single time. A read error is possible here, since a much larger clone lies one base away. This rearrangement joins TRBV20-1 to TRBJ2-1, with D possibly matching TRBD1 (6 bases). Germline V gene data show CDR1 as DFQATT and CDR2 as SNEGSKA (reference sequence). The CDR3 has 12 residues. Trimming removed 4 bases from V and 7 bases from J, with 11 bases in between. The CDR3 region is CSANQGWNEQFF. The CDR3 DNA follows: TGCAGTGCTAACCAGGGGTGGAATGAGCAGTTCTTC.

This clonotype has more than one count but fewer than ten. The chain couples TRBV5-1 to TRBJ2-5; no definite D call. This CDR3 has 14 residues. The V end lost 0 bases, the J end lost 4 bases, and 10 bases lay between the germline ends. CDR1 and CDR2 (germline): SGHRS, YFSETQ. The CDR3 DNA sequence: TGCGCCAGCAGCTTGGGATCGGGTTTAGAGACCCAGTACTTC. It translates to CASSLGSGLETQYF.

This clonotype has more than one count but fewer than ten. The J gene is TRBJ2-2, the V gene TRBV5-1; the match to TRBD1 covers 8 bases. The length of the CDR3 is 15 residues. Germline CDR1 reads SGHRS; CDR2 reads YFSETQ. The V segment lost 2 bases and the J segment 5 bases; nucleotides outside the gene matches: 5. CDR3 nucleotide sequence: TGCGCCAGCAGCTTTATCGGACAGGGAACCGGGGAGCTGTTTTTT. Translating it yields CASSFIGQGTGELFF.